This T cell receptor (beta chain) was captured in a study of response to subunit inactivated influenza vaccine. MiXCR, run by TCRdb on the RT-PCR reads, gives a single entry per CDR3 protein. The sample records more than 400,000 distinct CDR3 sequences, less than 7.5% being singletons. Trimming at V came to 4 bases and at J to 5 bases, leaving 3 bases not matched to a gene. This CDR3 spans 13 amino acids. In germline, CDR1 is KGHDR, CDR2 SFDVKD. This clonotype was seen a few times. The antigen is undetermined. General study results and limits: Authors suggested each seasonal influenza vaccination recruits few new T cells.

This receptor was taken from a man in his fifties or sixties who received an inactivated influenza vaccine. The sequenced sample was PBMCs from blood, obtained less than 30 months after vaccination. This chain connects TRBV24-1 to TRBJ2-5, with TRBD1 matching 7 bases. CDR3 coding DNA: TGTGCCACCAGTGACCTGGACAGGGAGACCCAGTACTTC. This encodes CATSDLDRETQYF.